The rows below give T cell receptor beta chains drawn from one sample of a study of cytomegalovirus exposure and HLA in healthy donors. The data were produced by immunoSEQ multiplex PCR, yet TCRdb's version contains in-frame clones alone and is incomplete. Of about 110,000 clones in the sample, around 89% were seen once. The sequencing sample was made of PBMCs. These receptors were collected from a woman aged 18-29 years in good health and CMV-seropositive. CDR3s include the opening cysteine and the closing phenylalanine or tryptophan. The D gene is left open where the match is weak. Clone size is given for some rows only: seen once, a few or many times, or a class if the clone is expanded.

D gene: TRBD2; V gene: TRBV7-2; clone size: .; J gene: TRBJ2-5; CDR3 DNA: TGTGCCAGCAGCTTAAGCCCGGCGGGGGGGGGTGAGACCCAGTACTTC; CDR3 protein: CASSLSPAGGGETQYF
D gene: .; V gene: TRBV15; clone size: .; J gene: TRBJ2-3; CDR3 DNA: TGTGCCACCAGCAGGCAGGGTCCTAGCACAGATACGCAGTATTTT; CDR3 protein: CATSRQGPSTDTQYF
D gene: .; V gene: TRBV9; clone size: .; J gene: TRBJ2-2; CDR3 DNA: TGTGCCAGCAGCGTAGCTACCCACTCGAGCACCGGGGAGCTGTTTTTT; CDR3 protein: CASSVATHSSTGELFF
D gene: TRBD1; V gene: TRBV6-1; clone size: .; J gene: TRBJ1-4; CDR3 DNA: TGTGCCAGCGTCCGGGACAGGCTTAATGAAAAACTGTTTTTT; CDR3 protein: CASVRDRLNEKLFF
D gene: .; V gene: TRBV2; clone size: .; J gene: TRBJ2-3; CDR3 DNA: TGTGCCAGAAGGACAGCTTCTAGCACAGATACGCAGTATTTT; CDR3 protein: CARRTASSTDTQYF
D gene: TRBD2; V gene: TRBV25-1; clone size: once; J gene: TRBJ2-3; CDR3 DNA: TGTGCCAGCAGTGAGCGACTAGCGGGGGGGAGGGGAACGCAGTATTTT; CDR3 protein: CASSERLAGGRGTQYF
D gene: .; V gene: TRBV6-1; clone size: few; J gene: TRBJ2-5; CDR3 DNA: TGTGCCAGCAGTGAATTGGGGGGGCACCAAGAGACCCAGTACTTC; CDR3 protein: CASSELGGHQETQYF
D gene: TRBD2; V gene: TRBV7-6; clone size: .; J gene: TRBJ2-3; CDR3 DNA: TGTGCCAGCAGCTGGAGACTAGCGGGGGGGCAGGTCACAGATACGCAGTATTTT; CDR3 protein: CASSWRLAGGQVTDTQYF
D gene: TRBD1; V gene: TRBV28; clone size: .; J gene: TRBJ1-4; CDR3 DNA: TGTGCCAGCAGTTTATCTCCGCTGACAGGGAAAGGAGAAAAACTGTTTTTT; CDR3 protein: CASSLSPLTGKGEKLFF
D gene: .; V gene: TRBV5-4; clone size: .; J gene: TRBJ1-6; CDR3 DNA: TGTGCCAGCAGCTTGATCCATAAGGGGAAGTTAGGATCACCCCTCCACTTT; CDR3 protein: CASSLIHKGKLGSPLHF
D gene: .; V gene: TRBV5-1; clone size: .; J gene: TRBJ2-3; CDR3 DNA: TGCGCCAGCAGCTCTGGACAGAGCACAGATACGCAGTATTTT; CDR3 protein: CASSSGQSTDTQYF
D gene: TRBD1; V gene: TRBV19; clone size: .; J gene: TRBJ1-2; CDR3 DNA: TGTGCCAGTAGTCGGTTGGACAGGGGGATTAACTATGGCTACACCTTC; CDR3 protein: CASSRLDRGINYGYTF
D gene: .; V gene: TRBV28; clone size: .; J gene: TRBJ2-7; CDR3 DNA: TGTGCCAGCAGTCAGATTTCCTACGAGCAGTACTTC; CDR3 protein: CASSQISYEQYF
D gene: .; V gene: TRBV28; clone size: .; J gene: TRBJ1-2; CDR3 DNA: TGTGCATTTGGGGGGGGACGATATGGCTACACCTTC; CDR3 protein: CAFGGGRYGYTF
D gene: .; V gene: TRBV7-9; clone size: once; J gene: TRBJ1-3; CDR3 DNA: TGTGCCAGCAGCTTATCGGGAAACACCATATATTTT; CDR3 protein: CASSLSGNTIYF
D gene: TRBD2; V gene: TRBV9; clone size: .; J gene: TRBJ2-1; CDR3 DNA: TGTGCCAGCAGTCGAGGACTAGCGGGGGTAGATGAGCAGTTCTTC; CDR3 protein: CASSRGLAGVDEQFF
D gene: TRBD1; V gene: TRBV5-4; clone size: .; J gene: TRBJ2-5; CDR3 DNA: TGTGCCAGCAGCTTGGTTGGGACAGGACAAGAGACCCAGTACTTC; CDR3 protein: CASSLVGTGQETQYF
D gene: TRBD1; V gene: TRBV6-5; clone size: .; J gene: TRBJ1-2; CDR3 DNA: TGTGCCAGCAGTTATTCCAGGGGGTATGGCTACACCTTC; CDR3 protein: CASSYSRGYGYTF
D gene: TRBD2; V gene: TRBV29-1; clone size: .; J gene: TRBJ2-7; CDR3 DNA: TGCAGCGTTGAAGATCGGGGGACTAGCAGCCCATACGAGCAGTACTTC; CDR3 protein: CSVEDRGTSSPYEQYF
D gene: TRBD2; V gene: TRBV10-3; clone size: .; J gene: TRBJ2-1; CDR3 DNA: TGTGCCATCAGTGGAGGGACTAGCTCGGATGAGCAGTTCTTC; CDR3 protein: CAISGGTSSDEQFF
D gene: .; V gene: TRBV28; clone size: .; J gene: TRBJ1-6; CDR3 DNA: TGTGCCAGCAGGGGTCCGGCGGTTTCACCCCTCCACTTT; CDR3 protein: CASRGPAVSPLHF
D gene: TRBD1; V gene: TRBV7-6; clone size: .; J gene: TRBJ1-5; CDR3 DNA: TGTGCCAGCAGCCTCGGACAGGGTAACAATCAGCCCCAGCATTTT; CDR3 protein: CASSLGQGNNQPQHF
D gene: TRBD1; V gene: TRBV19; clone size: .; J gene: TRBJ1-6; CDR3 DNA: TGTGCCAGTACCCCGACAGGGGGTGGTTCACCCCTCCACTTT; CDR3 protein: CASTPTGGGSPLHF
D gene: TRBD1; V gene: TRBV7-2; clone size: .; J gene: TRBJ1-1; CDR3 DNA: TGTGCCAGCAGCTTAGGTCAGGGGGCAGGTGAAGCTTTCTTT; CDR3 protein: CASSLGQGAGEAFF